Following are 23 T cell receptor beta chains from one sample sequenced in a study of shared clonotypes between healthy human individuals. CD8 cells regarded as naive lacked CD45RO, were positively chosen for CCR7, and omitted terminally differentiated effector memory CD45RA+ cells. Data came from immunoSEQ multiplex PCR; TCRdb stores just in-frame clones and leaves some out. The sample carries about 2,100,000 clones, under 95% recorded once. Sequencing was performed on naive CD8+ T cells from PBMCs. The receptors come from a man in his late teens or twenties in good health. Some clones in this sample may be carry-over from other donors' samples.

With respect to this clone: The same CDR3 arises from other DNA sequences in this sample as well. The CDR3 sequence: CASSYLRGTNEKLFF. The CDR3 DNA sequence: TGTGCCAGCAGTTACCTAAGGGGGACTAATGAAAAACTGTTTTTT. This chain joins TRBV6-6 and TRBJ1-4; possibly TRBD1 for D (6 bases). The CDR3 has 15 amino acids. Trimming stripped 2 bases from V and 2 bases from J, with 9 bases between. Germline V gene sequence: CDR1 MNHNY, CDR2 SVGAGI (reference sequence).

V gene TRBV7-9 combines with J gene TRBJ2-7; D gene unclear. The length of the CDR3 is 12 residues. Germline V gene lookup returns CDR1 SEHNR and CDR2 FQNEAQ (reference sequence). V lost 5 bases to trimming and J lost 7 bases, with 12 bases between them. CDR3 amino acids: CASSASVGEQYF. CDR3 nucleotide sequence: TGTGCCAGCAGCGCGAGCGTAGGTGAGCAGTACTTC.

The chain has TRBV5-1 and TRBJ1-3; D is unclear. The V gene lost 0 bases and the J gene lost 1 base, with 8 bases spanning the gap. This CDR3 has 15 amino acids. Germline V gives CDR1 SGHRS, CDR2 YFSETQ. The CDR3 DNA sequence: TGCGCCAGCAGCTTGGAGGCCAGATCTGGAAACACCATATATTTT. Translated: CASSLEARSGNTIYF.

The chain combines TRBV5-1 with TRBJ1-2; 7 nucleotides align to TRBD1. There are 15 residues in the CDR3. Germline assignment: CDR1 SGHRS and CDR2 YFSETQ. The trim removed 4 bases at V and 10 bases at J, leaving 16 bases unmatched. The CDR3 coding sequence is TGCGCCAGCAGCCCAACCCCCGGGACAGCAGGGGACTACACCTTC. It translates to CASSPTPGTAGDYTF.

This clone was seen only a few times. V is TRBV27 and J is TRBJ2-7; 10 bases are shared with TRBD1. The CDR3 is 15 residues long. Per the germline V gene, CDR1 is MNHEY and CDR2 is SMNVEV (reference sequence). The trim removed 4 bases at V and 3 bases at J, leaving 6 bases unmatched. CDR3 loop: CASSSIGTGVYEQYF. DNA of the CDR3: TGTGCCAGCAGTTCAATCGGGACAGGGGTCTACGAGCAGTACTTC.

Only a few counts were recorded for this clone. The same CDR3 arises from other DNA sequences in this sample as well. The chain employs TRBV7-9 and TRBJ2-7; TRBD1 or TRBD2 may be the D gene (5 bases each). The V gene lost 1 base and the J gene lost 0 bases, with 7 bases spanning the gap. The germline V gene encodes CDR1 SEHNR and CDR2 FQNEAQ (reference sequence). The CDR3 totals 14 residues. The CDR3 DNA sequence: TGTGCCAGCAGCTTAGTTGGGACCTCCTACGAGCAGTACTTC. It encodes CASSLVGTSYEQYF.

The chain employs TRBV15 and TRBJ1-2, with a tentative D call TRBD1 (5 bases). Trimming left V 3 bases short and J 6 bases short, with 17 bases between. The CDR3 extends over 15 amino acids. Germline CDR1 LNHNV, CDR2 YYDKDF (reference sequence). CDR3 loop: CATSRDIGGVDGYTF. CDR3 sequence (DNA): TGTGCCACCAGCAGGGACATCGGGGGTGTGGATGGCTACACCTTC.

V and J are TRBV6-6 and TRBJ2-7, with D unclear. V gave up 5 bases and J gave up 0 bases, with 11 bases separating them. CDR1 MNHNY and CDR2 SVGAGI come from the germline V gene (reference sequence). This CDR3 has 14 amino acids. DNA of the CDR3: TGTGCCAGCAGTCCTCTCGTTACCTCCTACGAGCAGTACTTC. Its protein product is CASSPLVTSYEQYF.

The rearrangement joins TRBV10-2 to TRBJ2-7; D possibly uses TRBD1 or TRBD2 (5 bases each). Germline V gene lookup returns CDR1 WSHSY and CDR2 SAAADI. The CDR3 covers 18 residues. V was clipped by 3 bases and J by 6 bases, with 27 bases between them. In DNA form, the CDR3 reads TGCGCCAGCAGTGACCCTGGGACGGTTCACTCGACTACGGGCGAGCAGTACTTC. Protein sequence: CASSDPGTVHSTTGEQYF.

The J gene is TRBJ1-5, the V gene TRBV4-1; D unresolved. This CDR3 comprises 17 residues. Germline V gene lookup returns CDR1 MGHRA and CDR2 YSYEKL. The V end was cut by 3 bases, the J end by 5 bases, with 20 bases between. The CDR3 here is CASSQDSFLGPYQPQHF. The CDR3 DNA sequence: TGCGCCAGCAGCCAGGACTCCTTTCTGGGCCCCTATCAGCCCCAGCATTTT.

This clone showed up just a few times. The chain uses TRBV28 and TRBJ1-1; D is unresolved. CDR1 is MDHEN and CDR2 is SYDVKM in the germline V gene. V gave up 8 bases and J gave up 3 bases, with 13 bases separating them. The CDR3 runs to 13 residues. CDR3 DNA: TGTGCCAGCCGACTTAGTAGGCACACTGAAGCTTTCTTT. Translating it yields CASRLSRHTEAFF.

The rearrangement links TRBV5-1 to TRBJ2-7; D gene uncertain. Germline CDR1 and CDR2: SGHRS and YFSETQ. The CDR3 runs to 17 residues. Trimming cost V 0 bases and J 2 bases, with 18 bases left between them. The CDR3: CASSLVAGYQNTYEQYF. The CDR3 bases are TGCGCCAGCAGCTTGGTCGCAGGATACCAGAATACCTACGAGCAGTACTTC.

The chain joins TRBV7-9 to TRBJ2-5; D assignment may be TRBD1 or TRBD2 (5 bases each). Germline V gene sequence: CDR1 SEHNR, CDR2 FQNEAQ (reference sequence). V dropped 4 bases and J dropped 3 bases, with 9 bases sitting between them. The CDR3 is 13 amino acids. CDR3 sequence: CASSSGTEETQYF. The CDR3 DNA follows: TGTGCCAGCAGCTCCGGGACCGAAGAGACCCAGTACTTC.

The CDR3 spells CAIIGQSTDTQYF. The CDR3 bases are TGTGCCATCATCGGACAGAGCACAGATACGCAGTATTTT. This rearrangement joins TRBV13 to TRBJ2-3; a possible D gene is TRBD1 (6 bases). The CDR3 totals 13 residues. Germline lookup yields CDR1 PRHDT and CDR2 FYEKMQ (reference sequence). The ends were cut back, 10 bases at V and 0 bases at J, with 11 bases in the middle.

The chain is built from TRBV7-2 and TRBJ2-7; no clear D gene. The germline gives CDR1 SGHTA, CDR2 FQGNSA. The V end lost 1 base, the J end lost 6 bases, and 7 bases lay between the germline ends. The CDR3 runs 12 residues. CDR3 sequence reads: CASSLVGFEQYF. CDR3 in DNA: TGTGCCAGCAGCTTAGTGGGGTTCGAGCAGTACTTC.

The chain is built from TRBV5-1 and TRBJ2-1; TRBD2 matches at 9 bases. Trimming cost V 2 bases and J 4 bases; bases outside gene matches: 7. This CDR3 region has 16 residues. Germline CDR1 and CDR2: SGHRS and YFSETQ. The CDR3 DNA sequence: TGCGCCAGCAGCTTCGAACCGGGACTAGCTTACAATGAGCAGTTCTTC. Encoded protein: CASSFEPGLAYNEQFF.

V gene TRBV27 combines with J gene TRBJ2-1; TRBD2 matches at 11 bases. This CDR3 comprises 16 residues. Trimming took 7 bases from V and 5 from J; bases not matched to a gene: 10. Germline CDR1 is MNHEY and CDR2 is SMNVEV (reference sequence). The CDR3 coding sequence is TGTGCCAGCACCCATCCGACTAGCGGGATCGACAATGAGCAGTTCTTC. This encodes CASTHPTSGIDNEQFF.

The chain couples TRBV7-9 to TRBJ2-5; TRBD2 might be the D (5 bases). The tail of the sequence fits TRBJ2-7 better, so the J call may be wrong. The CDR3 is made up of 12 amino acids. Looked up from germline, CDR1 is SEHNR and CDR2 is FQNEAQ (reference sequence). The DNA of the CDR3 is TGTGCCAGCAGCCTGGGAGAGCACGAGCAGTACTTC. This codes for CASSLGEHEQYF.

This chain joins TRBV4-2 and TRBJ2-7; no clear D. The CDR3 extends over 15 amino acids. CDR1 is LGHNA and CDR2 is YNFKEQ in the germline V gene. V was trimmed by 0 bases and J by 2 bases, leaving 11 bases between them. CDR3 in DNA: TGTGCCAGCAGCCAAGAAATCGGTGCCACCTACGAGCAGTACTTC. It encodes CASSQEIGATYEQYF.

The V and J genes are TRBV6-5 and TRBJ2-7; 10 bases are shared with TRBD2. CDR1 and CDR2 (germline): MNHEY, SVGAGI. The CDR3 has 15 residues. With 0 bases clipped from V and 4 bases from J, the junction kept 3 bases outside the gene matches. The CDR3 nucleotides are TGTGCCAGCAGTTACTCGCCTAGCGGGAGATACGAGCAGTACTTC. Amino acid sequence: CASSYSPSGRYEQYF.

The rearrangement joins TRBV6-5 to TRBJ2-2; maybe TRBD1 (5 bases). This CDR3 has 14 amino acids. The ends were cut back, 6 bases at V and 4 bases at J, with 12 bases in the middle. Germline V gene sequence: CDR1 MNHEY, CDR2 SVGAGI. This CDR3 reads CASSPRVATGELFF. In DNA form, the CDR3 reads TGTGCCAGCAGCCCCAGGGTGGCCACCGGGGAGCTGTTTTTT.

The chain links TRBV15 to TRBJ1-3, with a possible D match to TRBD1 (5 bases). Per germline, CDR1 LNHNV and CDR2 YYDKDF (reference sequence). Trimming pared 5 bases from V and 0 bases from J, leaving 8 bases between. CDR3 size: 14 residues. The CDR3 is CATSGGFSGNTIYF. Here the CDR3 DNA reads TGTGCCACCAGCGGGGGGTTCTCTGGAAACACCATATATTTT.

The chain uses TRBV19 and TRBJ1-1; maybe TRBD1 (6 bases). Germline lookup yields CDR1 LNHDA and CDR2 SQIVND (reference sequence). This CDR3 contains 14 residues. The V and J ends lost 6 bases and 3 bases respectively, with 14 bases between them. The CDR3 nucleotides are TGTGCCAGTAGCGCCGGACAGACATACACTGAAGCTTTCTTT. It specifies CASSAGQTYTEAFF. Drawing the rest from reference TRBV19 and TRBJ1-1, the complete variable domain is DGGITQSPKYLFRKEGQNVTLSCEQNLNHDAMYWYRQDPGQGLRLIYYSQIVNDFQKGDIAEGYSVSREKKESFPLTVTSAQKNPTAFYLCASSAGQTYTEAFFGQGTRLTVV.